The rows below give T cell receptor beta chains drawn from one sample of a study of blood T cell repertoires in COVID-19. Here immunoSEQ multiplex PCR was the method, and the copy in TCRdb shows in-frame clones only, minus some. The sample consists of 30,000 to 40,000 clones, roughly 70% of them appearing once. The sample was peripheral blood. The receptors derive from a man between 65 and 80 years old with COVID-19, enrolled during active disease. Both conserved end residues are part of each CDR3. Clone size is not always given. Where it is, it says once, few, many or a class for expanded clones.

j_call v_call cdr3_length clone_size cdr3_aa
TRBJ2-3 TRBV7-2 14 - CASSWTGPTDTQYF
TRBJ2-7 TRBV5-4 14 - CATGWREGLYEQYF
TRBJ2-7 TRBV5-4 15 - CASSLYLAGVDEQYF
TRBJ1-2 TRBV15 15 - CATSRVGGTGQRWTF
TRBJ1-4 TRBV9 15 few CASSVGGTGNEKLFF
TRBJ2-7 TRBV5-6 17 - CASSFFGATGLLYEQYF
TRBJ1-4 TRBV2 14 - CATRAGEANEKLFF
TRBJ1-2 TRBV18 15 - CASSPNGAGDYGYTF
TRBJ2-2 TRBV7-9 17 - CASSLGSRDRGTGELFF
TRBJ1-2 TRBV3-1/TRBV3-2 11 - CASSQDLGRLF
TRBJ1-2 TRBV11-2 11 few CASSLGGTYTF
TRBJ1-5 TRBV24-1 16 - CATSDSTGHYNQPQHF
TRBJ1-2 TRBV6-5 14 - CASSPDRGNYGYTF
TRBJ2-7 TRBV7-9 17 few CASSLLEGGGPKYEQYF
TRBJ2-2 TRBV18 16 - CASSNSAGANTGELFF
TRBJ1-2 TRBV3-1/TRBV3-2 15 - CASSQAWGLHYGYTF
TRBJ2-7 TRBV27 15 - CASSPRTGETYEQYF
TRBJ1-1 TRBV19 14 - CASSNRQTNTEAFF
TRBJ2-7 TRBV4-3 15 few CASSQRIGGNYEQYF
TRBJ1-5 TRBV19 16 - CASRRGQGNSNQPQHF
TRBJ1-5 TRBV5-4 13 - CASSGGQNQPQHF
TRBJ2-7 TRBV11-2 17 - CASSFFLSSEGRYEQYF
TRBJ2-5 TRBV11-3 15 - CASSWSGGAVETQYF
TRBJ1-1 TRBV4-1 15 - CASSHKQGENTEAFF
TRBJ1-6 TRBV7-9 15 once CASSPGLRRNSPLHF
TRBJ2-4 TRBV5-1 16 - CASSFESLDRGNIQYF
TRBJ2-3 TRBV9 15 - CASSVGPGNTDTQYF
TRBJ1-1 TRBV27 12 - CASSLSGRSAFF
TRBJ2-7 TRBV3-1/TRBV3-2 13 - CASSLGRNYEQYF
TRBJ2-7 TRBV7-2 14 few CASSLLTGSYEQYF
TRBJ1-5 TRBV9 14 once CASSEQAGNQPQHF
TRBJ2-2 TRBV18 15 - CASSPGQANTGELFF
TRBJ1-2 TRBV29-1 11 - CSVAGNYGYTF
TRBJ2-1 TRBV19 16 - CASSPRGLAVDNEQFF
TRBJ1-5 TRBV18 13 - CASSLDSNQPQHF
TRBJ2-1 TRBV7-2 14 - CASSLRTSGEEQFF
TRBJ1-4 TRBV6-2/TRBV6-3 14 few CASSSRRVVEKLFF
TRBJ1-4 TRBV19 15 - CASRDNRDTNEKLFF
TRBJ2-3 TRBV28 15 - CASTDPGVGTDTQYF
TRBJ1-2 TRBV12-3/TRBV12-4 12 few CASRTTSYGYTF
TRBJ2-3 TRBV19 12 - CASRLSGDTQYF